Included here is one T cell receptor (beta chain) sequence, with context. These data are taken from a study of shared clonotypes between healthy human individuals. Study information: Per donor, three plates held CD4 naive cells, three held CD4 memory, two held CD8 naive and one held CD8 memory.

Unmatched junction bases numbered 6, after V lost 5 bases and J lost 1 base. CDR1 MNHEY and CDR2 SVGAGI come from the germline V gene. The CDR3 spans 15 residues. Sequencing was performed with immunoSEQ multiplex PCR; in TCRdb, only in-frame clones are kept and a portion is missing. Of about 2 million clones detected, roughly 95% appear once; the ten largest clones hold 0.1% to 0.15%. This rearrangement joins TRBV6-5 to TRBJ2-7; 9 bases agree with TRBD1. This TCR came from a man aged 18 to 29 in good health. Source material: naive CD4+ T cells sorted from blood. Subset given: CD45RA+ positively selected. The CDR3 nucleotides read TGTGCCAGCAGTAGAGACAGGGGGGGATCCTACGAGCAGTACTTC. This gives the protein CASSRDRGGSYEQYF.